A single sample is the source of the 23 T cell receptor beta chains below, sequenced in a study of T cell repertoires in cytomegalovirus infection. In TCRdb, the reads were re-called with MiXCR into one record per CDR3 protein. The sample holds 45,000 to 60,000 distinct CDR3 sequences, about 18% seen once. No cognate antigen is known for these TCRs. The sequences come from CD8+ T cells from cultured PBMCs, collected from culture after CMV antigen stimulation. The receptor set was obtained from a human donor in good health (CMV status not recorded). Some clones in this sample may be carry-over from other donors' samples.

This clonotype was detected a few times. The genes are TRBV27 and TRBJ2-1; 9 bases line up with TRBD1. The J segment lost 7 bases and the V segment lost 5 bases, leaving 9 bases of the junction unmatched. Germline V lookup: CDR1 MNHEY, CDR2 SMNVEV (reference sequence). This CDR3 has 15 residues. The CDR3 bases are TGTGCCAGCAGTCCTGTACAGGGGGCTAGAAATGAGCAGTTCTTC. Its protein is CASSPVQGARNEQFF.

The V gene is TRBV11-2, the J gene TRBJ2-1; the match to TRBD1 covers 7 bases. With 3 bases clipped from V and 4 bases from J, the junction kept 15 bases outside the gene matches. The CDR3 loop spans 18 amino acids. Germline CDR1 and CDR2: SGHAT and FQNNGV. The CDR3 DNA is TGTGCCAGCAGCTTTAGTTCCCAGGGGGTAGACAATTACAATGAGCAGTTCTTC. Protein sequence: CASSFSSQGVDNYNEQFF.

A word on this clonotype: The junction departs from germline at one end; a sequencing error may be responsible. CDR3 protein: CASSSTPAAGDTQYF. The CDR3, as DNA: TGCGCCAGCAGCTCGACCCCGGCGGCGGGAGATACGCAGTATTTT. V usage is TRBV7-6 and J usage is TRBJ2-3; D perhaps matches TRBD2 (5 bases). The germline gives CDR1 SGHVS, CDR2 FNYEAQ. The length of the CDR3 is 15 residues.

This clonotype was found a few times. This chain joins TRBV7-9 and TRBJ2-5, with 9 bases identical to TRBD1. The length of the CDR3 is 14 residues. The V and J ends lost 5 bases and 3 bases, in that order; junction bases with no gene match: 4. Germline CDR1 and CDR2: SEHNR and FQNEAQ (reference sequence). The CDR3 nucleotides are TGTGCCAGCAGCCTCCGGGACAGGGAAGAGACCCAGTACTTC. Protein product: CASSLRDREETQYF.

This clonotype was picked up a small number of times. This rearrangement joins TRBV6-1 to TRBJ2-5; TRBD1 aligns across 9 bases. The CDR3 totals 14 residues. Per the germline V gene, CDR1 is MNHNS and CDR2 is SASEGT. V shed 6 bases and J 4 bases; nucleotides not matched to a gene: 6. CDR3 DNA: TGTGCCAGCAGAATGACAGGGGGTTCAGAGACCCAGTACTTC. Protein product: CASRMTGGSETQYF.

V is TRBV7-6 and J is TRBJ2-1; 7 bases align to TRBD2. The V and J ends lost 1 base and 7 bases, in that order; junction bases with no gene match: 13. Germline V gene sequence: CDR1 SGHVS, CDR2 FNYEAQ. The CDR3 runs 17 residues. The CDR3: CASSLELGIGRENEQFF. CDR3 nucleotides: TGTGCCAGCAGCTTAGAGTTGGGGATAGGGCGGGAGAATGAGCAGTTCTTC.

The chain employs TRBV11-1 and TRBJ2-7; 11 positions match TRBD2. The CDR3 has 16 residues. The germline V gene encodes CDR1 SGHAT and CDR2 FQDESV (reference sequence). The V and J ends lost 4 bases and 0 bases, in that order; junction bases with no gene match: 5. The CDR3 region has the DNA TGTGCCAGCAGCTACCTAACTAGCGGGGGCTCCTACGAGCAGTACTTC. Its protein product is CASSYLTSGGSYEQYF.

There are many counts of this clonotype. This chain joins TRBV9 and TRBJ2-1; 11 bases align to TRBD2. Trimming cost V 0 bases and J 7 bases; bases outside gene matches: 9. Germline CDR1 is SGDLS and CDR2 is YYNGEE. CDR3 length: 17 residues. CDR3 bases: TGTGCCAGCAGCGTAGGGGGGTGGGCTAGCGGGGGGAATGAGCAGTTCTTC. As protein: CASSVGGWASGGNEQFF.

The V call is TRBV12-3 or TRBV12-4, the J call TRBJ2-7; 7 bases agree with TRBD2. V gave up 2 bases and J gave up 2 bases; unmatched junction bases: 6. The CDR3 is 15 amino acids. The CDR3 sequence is CASSLRQRDTYEQYF. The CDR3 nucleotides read TGTGCCAGCAGTTTACGCCAGCGGGATACCTACGAGCAGTACTTC.

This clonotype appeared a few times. CDR3 protein: CASTNGGTDTQYF. The CDR3 DNA reads as TGTGCCAGCACCAACGGGGGCACAGATACGCAGTATTTT. This chain connects TRBV6-1 to TRBJ2-3, with D perhaps matching TRBD2 (5 bases). The CDR3 is 13 amino acids. From germline, CDR1 is MNHNS and CDR2 SASEGT. V lost 7 bases and J lost 1, with 9 bases in between.

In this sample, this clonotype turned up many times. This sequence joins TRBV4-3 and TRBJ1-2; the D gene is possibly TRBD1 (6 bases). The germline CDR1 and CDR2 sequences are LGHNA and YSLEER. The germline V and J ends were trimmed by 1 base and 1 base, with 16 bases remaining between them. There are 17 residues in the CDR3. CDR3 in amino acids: CASSQGVGGGLNYGYTF. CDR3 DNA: TGCGCCAGCAGCCAAGGCGTAGGGGGAGGACTTAACTATGGCTACACCTTC.

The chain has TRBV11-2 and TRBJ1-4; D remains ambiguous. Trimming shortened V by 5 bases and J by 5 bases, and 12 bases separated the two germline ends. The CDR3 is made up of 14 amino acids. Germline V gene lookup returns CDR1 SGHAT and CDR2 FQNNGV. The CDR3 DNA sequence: TGTGCCAGCAGCCCCCCAGAGAAGAATGAAAAACTGTTTTTT. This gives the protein CASSPPEKNEKLFF.

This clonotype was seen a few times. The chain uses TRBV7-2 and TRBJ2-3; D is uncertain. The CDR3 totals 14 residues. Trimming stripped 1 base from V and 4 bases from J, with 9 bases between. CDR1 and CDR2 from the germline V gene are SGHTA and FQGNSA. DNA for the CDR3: TGTGCCAGCAGCTTAGAAGGGCTTTCAGATACGCAGTATTTT. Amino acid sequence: CASSLEGLSDTQYF.

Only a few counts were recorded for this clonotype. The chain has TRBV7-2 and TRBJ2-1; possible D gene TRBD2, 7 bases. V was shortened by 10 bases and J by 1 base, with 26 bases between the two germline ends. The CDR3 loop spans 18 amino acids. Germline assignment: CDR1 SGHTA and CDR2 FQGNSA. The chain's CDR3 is CATPSERGGLPSYNEQFF. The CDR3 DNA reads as TGTGCCACCCCCAGCGAAAGAGGGGGACTACCATCCTACAATGAGCAGTTCTTC. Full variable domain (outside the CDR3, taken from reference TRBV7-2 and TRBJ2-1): GAGVSQSPSNKVTEKGKDVELRCDPISGHTALYWYRQSLGQGLEFLIYFQGNSAPDKSGLPSDRFSAERTGGSVSTLTIQRTQQEDSAVYLCATPSERGGLPSYNEQFFGPGTRLTVL.

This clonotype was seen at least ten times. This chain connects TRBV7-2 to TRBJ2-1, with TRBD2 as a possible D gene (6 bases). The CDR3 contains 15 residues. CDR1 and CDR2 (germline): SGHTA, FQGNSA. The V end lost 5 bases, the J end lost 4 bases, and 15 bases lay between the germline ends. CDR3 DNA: TGTGCCAGCAGCATGGACCGGGACTTATACAATGAGCAGTTCTTC. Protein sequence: CASSMDRDLYNEQFF.

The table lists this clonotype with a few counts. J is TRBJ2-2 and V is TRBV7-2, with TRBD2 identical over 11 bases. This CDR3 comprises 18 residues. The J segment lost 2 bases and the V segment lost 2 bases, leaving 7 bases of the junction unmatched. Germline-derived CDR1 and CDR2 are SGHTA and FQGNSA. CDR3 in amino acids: CASSLRATSGGNTGELFF. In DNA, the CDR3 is TGTGCCAGCAGCTTAAGGGCCACTAGCGGGGGAAACACCGGGGAGCTGTTTTTT.

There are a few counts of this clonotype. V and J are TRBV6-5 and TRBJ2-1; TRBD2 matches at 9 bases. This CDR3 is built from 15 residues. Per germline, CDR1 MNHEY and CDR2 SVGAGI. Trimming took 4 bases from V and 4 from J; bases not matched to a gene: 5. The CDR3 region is CASSSGTSSYNEQFF. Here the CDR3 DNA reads TGTGCCAGCAGTTCCGGGACTAGCAGTTACAATGAGCAGTTCTTC.

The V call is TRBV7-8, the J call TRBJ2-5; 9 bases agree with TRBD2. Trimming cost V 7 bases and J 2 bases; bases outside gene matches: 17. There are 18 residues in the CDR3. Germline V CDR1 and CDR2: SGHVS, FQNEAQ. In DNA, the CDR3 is TGTGCCAGCAACCCGCGGGGTAGCGGGGGCTTTAATCAAGAGACCCAGTACTTC. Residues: CASNPRGSGGFNQETQYF.

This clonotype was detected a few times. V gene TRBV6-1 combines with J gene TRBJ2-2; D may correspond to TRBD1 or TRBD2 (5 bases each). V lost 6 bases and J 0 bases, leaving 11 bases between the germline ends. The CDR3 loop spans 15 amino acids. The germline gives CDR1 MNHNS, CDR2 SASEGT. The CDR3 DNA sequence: TGTGCCAGCAGCCCCGGGACCACGAACACCGGGGAGCTGTTTTTT. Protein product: CASSPGTTNTGELFF.

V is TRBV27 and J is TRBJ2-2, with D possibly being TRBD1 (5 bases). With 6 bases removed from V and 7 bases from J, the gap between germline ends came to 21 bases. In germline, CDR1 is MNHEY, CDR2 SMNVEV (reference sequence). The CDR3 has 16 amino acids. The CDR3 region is CASSPSVGVVSGELFF. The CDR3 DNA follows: TGTGCCAGCAGCCCCTCAGTAGGGGTGGTAAGCGGGGAGCTGTTTTTT.

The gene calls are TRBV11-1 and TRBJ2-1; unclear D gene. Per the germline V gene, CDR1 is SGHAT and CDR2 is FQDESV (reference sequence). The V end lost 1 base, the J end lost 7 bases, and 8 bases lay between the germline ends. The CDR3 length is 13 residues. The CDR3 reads CASSLGKLNEQFF. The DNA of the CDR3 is TGTGCCAGCAGCTTAGGTAAACTAAATGAGCAGTTCTTC.

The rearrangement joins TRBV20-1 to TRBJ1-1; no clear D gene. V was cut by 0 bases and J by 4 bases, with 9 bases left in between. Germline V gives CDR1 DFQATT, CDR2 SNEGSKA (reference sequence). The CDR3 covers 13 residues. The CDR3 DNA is TGCAGTGCTAGAGAATCTCGGGGCACTGAAGCTTTCTTT. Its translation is CSARESRGTEAFF.

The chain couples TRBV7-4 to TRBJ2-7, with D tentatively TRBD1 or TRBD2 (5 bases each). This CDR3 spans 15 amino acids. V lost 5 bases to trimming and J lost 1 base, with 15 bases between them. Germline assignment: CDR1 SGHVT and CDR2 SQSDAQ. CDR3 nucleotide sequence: TGTGCCAGCAGCCGCCACGGGACGGCATCCTACGAGCAGTACTTC. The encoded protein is CASSRHGTASYEQYF.